This TCR beta chain comes out of a study of beta chain features in type 1 diabetes. Points from the study as a whole: Moderately but significantly shorter TCRB CDR3s were found in Type 1 diabetes patients in all four CD4+ subsets.

The sample holds a few counts of this clone. Its target is not known. The authors reverse transcribed all of the isolated RNA, so sequencing captured expressed TCRB transcripts. Here immunoSEQ multiplex PCR was the method, and the copy in TCRdb shows in-frame clones only, minus some. The sample has approximately 260,000 clones; 24% are singletons. CDR1 and CDR2 from the germline V gene are MDHEN and SYDVKM. CDR3 length: 14 amino acids. With V trimmed by 9 bases and J by 2 bases, 5 bases remained unmatched. Input material: naive CD4+ T cells from blood. This rearrangement joins TRBV28 to TRBJ2-3; 10 nucleotides line up with TRBD2. This receptor was obtained from a woman aged 30 to 39 with type 1 diabetes. This CDR3 is CASQAGGPTDTQYF. The CDR3 coding sequence is TGTGCCAGTCAAGCGGGAGGGCCCACAGATACGCAGTATTTT.